The 2 T cell receptor beta chains reported below all come from one sample, sequenced in a study of T cells in Graves' hyperthyroidism and ophthalmopathy. There were TCR beta CDR3 regions amplified from RNA transcripts. HTBI primers were the set used in a first-round RT-PCR of the TCR CDR3. TCRdb re-called the multiplex PCR reads through MiXCR, storing one row per CDR3 protein. The sample holds under 400,000 distinct CDR3 sequences, 15% to 18% seen once. The sample was blood. These receptors were obtained from a woman between 18 and 29 years old with Graves' hyperthyroidism that later progressed to Graves' ophthalmopathy.

This clonotype was found a few times. The CDR3 DNA follows: TGTGCCAGCAGCTTAGGGTCTCGGGACGGCTACACCTTC. Protein product: CASSLGSRDGYTF. The chain combines TRBV7-2 with TRBJ1-2; tentative D call: TRBD1 (5 bases). Germline loops: CDR1 SGHTA, CDR2 FQGNSA. There are 13 residues in the CDR3. The V end was cut by 1 base, the J end by 8 bases, with 11 bases between.

The chain links TRBV7-3 to TRBJ2-3; a possible D gene is TRBD2 (6 bases). The V end lost 2 bases, the J end lost 2 bases, and 14 bases lay between the germline ends. Germline loops: CDR1 SGHTA, CDR2 FQGTGA. The CDR3 consists of 16 residues. The chain's CDR3 is CASSLSRTTNTDTQYF. The DNA for the CDR3 is TGTGCCAGCAGCTTATCCCGGACTACGAACACAGATACGCAGTATTTT.